The 18 T cell receptor beta chains below all came from one sample that was sequenced in a study of memory CD4+ T cells and cytomegalovirus serostatus (dated by TCRdb to between 2019 and 2020). The library was built by means of the immunoSEQ multiplex PCR assay. The table was pulled from immuneACCESS by TCRdb, which kept in-frame rearrangements only. Such tables lose some clones; where checked, under half of the loss comes from unresolved V genes, and the rest has no known cause. For this sample the table gives tens of thousands of clones, of which around 74% were detected only once. The ten largest clones represent around 0.61% of the sample. Single viable CD3+CD4+CD8-CD45RO+ cells were sorted as memory CD4+ T cells on a FACSAria II. The sequenced sample consisted of memory CD4+ T cells from blood. Receptor source: an adult in good health and CMV-seronegative.

J is TRBJ2-5 and V is TRBV7-2, with TRBD2 identical over 11 bases. The CDR3 runs 17 residues. The V gene's germline CDR1 is SGHTA and CDR2 FQGNSA. Losses at the gene ends were 5 bases for V and 3 bases for J; bases not matched to a gene: 11. The CDR3 protein is CASSRPLAGGIKETQYF. CDR3 in DNA: TGTGCCAGCAGCCGCCCTCTAGCGGGGGGCATAAAAGAGACCCAGTACTTC.

This clone has a handful of counts. The genes are TRBV7-9 and TRBJ1-5; D not resolved. The CDR3 extends over 14 amino acids. Per germline, CDR1 SEHNR and CDR2 FQNEAQ (reference sequence). The germline V and J ends were trimmed by 3 bases and 4 bases, with 10 bases remaining between them. CDR3 DNA: TGTGCCAGCAGCTTGGGAACTTGGAATCAGCCCCAGCATTTT. Amino acids: CASSLGTWNQPQHF.

This clone turned up a few times. This chain uses TRBV11-2 with TRBJ1-1, with TRBD1 matching over 9 bases. The germline V gene has CDR1 SGHAT and CDR2 FQNNGV. The CDR3 loop spans 15 amino acids. Trimming took 4 bases from V and 4 from J; bases not matched to a gene: 7. The DNA of the CDR3 is TGTGCCAGCAGCTCCTCCGACAGGGGGAGCACTGAAGCTTTCTTT. This encodes CASSSSDRGSTEAFF.

V gene TRBV9 combines with J gene TRBJ2-2; 7 bases agree with TRBD1. J gave up 2 bases and V 3 bases, and 7 bases lay outside the gene matches. Per germline, CDR1 SGDLS and CDR2 YYNGEE. The CDR3 length is 16 residues. The DNA for the CDR3 is TGTGCCAGCAGCGCCCCCGGGACAGCAAACACCGGGGAGCTGTTTTTT. It translates to CASSAPGTANTGELFF.

The V and J genes are TRBV12-1 and TRBJ2-5; the D call in the table, TRBD2, was not verified against the DNA. TRBV12-1 is recorded as a pseudogene. CDR3 size: 17 residues. CDR3 nucleotides: TGTGCCAGCAGCAGACTAGCGGGGGGCCGGTACCAAGAGACCCAGTACTTC. It translates to CASSRLAGGRYQETQYF.

This clone turned up a few times. V usage is TRBV28 and J usage is TRBJ1-5; D is unclear. Trimming stripped 4 bases from V and 2 bases from J, with 6 bases between. This CDR3 is 13 amino acids long. CDR1 is MDHEN, CDR2 SYDVKM, per germline. The CDR3 nucleotides read TGTGCCAGCAGTTCTACAGGCAATCAGCCCCAGCATTTT. Protein product: CASSSTGNQPQHF.

The gene calls are TRBV4-2 and TRBJ1-1; TRBD1 agrees at 9 bases. Germline V gives CDR1 LGHNA, CDR2 YNFKEQ. CDR3 length: 15 amino acids. V shed 0 bases and J 4 bases; nucleotides not matched to a gene: 3. CDR3 loop: CASSQEWGQGTEAFF. The CDR3 DNA is TGTGCCAGCAGCCAAGAATGGGGACAGGGCACTGAAGCTTTCTTT.

V and J are TRBV5-1 and TRBJ2-1; the match to TRBD1 covers 7 bases. The CDR3 is 15 amino acids. CDR1 is SGHRS, CDR2 YFSETQ, per germline. The ends lost 7 bases at V and 0 bases at J; junction bases unmatched: 7. In DNA, the CDR3 is TGCGCCAGCTGGGACAGAATAAGCTCCTACAATGAGCAGTTCTTC. Translating gives CASWDRISSYNEQFF.

The chain recombines TRBV7-8 with TRBJ1-5; no clear D. The CDR3 runs 16 residues. CDR1 is SGHVS, CDR2 FQNEAQ, per germline. V lost 4 bases and J 0 bases, leaving 13 bases between the germline ends. The CDR3 sequence: CASSSGSTLSNQPQHF. CDR3 coding DNA: TGTGCCAGCAGCTCCGGTTCGACTCTTAGCAATCAGCCCCAGCATTTT. The full variable domain, completed using reference TRBV7-8 and TRBJ1-5, is GAGVSQSPRYKVAKRGQDVALRCDPISGHVSLFWYQQALGQGPEFLTYFQNEAQLDKSGLPSDRFFAERPEGSVSTLKIQRTQQEDSAVYLCASSSGSTLSNQPQHFGDGTRLSIL.

This chain joins TRBV11-1 and TRBJ1-2; TRBD1 agrees at 10 bases. Trimming cost V 3 bases and J 4 bases; bases outside gene matches: 5. Germline CDR1 SGHAT, CDR2 FQDESV (reference sequence). This CDR3 is built from 15 residues. CDR3 DNA: TGTGCCAGCAGCTTGGAGGGACAGGGGACCTATGGCTACACCTTC. Its translation: CASSLEGQGTYGYTF.

The rearrangement uses TRBV4-3 and TRBJ2-5; D ambiguous. The length of the CDR3 is 13 residues. V was clipped by 0 bases and J by 7 bases, with 9 bases between them. CDR1 LGHNA and CDR2 YSLEER come from the germline V gene. The CDR3 DNA sequence: TGCGCCAGCAGCCAAGATCTGGTAGGGACCCAGTACTTC. It encodes CASSQDLVGTQYF.

The CDR3 bases are TGTGCCAGCAGCCCCGGAGTGGATATGAACACTGAAGCTTTCTTT. Residues: CASSPGVDMNTEAFF. This chain uses TRBV5-4 with TRBJ1-1; no firm D call. In germline, CDR1 is SGHNT, CDR2 YYREEE (reference sequence). The CDR3 length is 15 residues. V was cut by 4 bases and J by 0 bases, with 13 bases left in between.

Remarks on this clone: The junction shows a germline mismatch at one end, possibly a read error. The chain carries TRBV7-7 and TRBJ2-2, with D uncertain. This CDR3 comprises 14 residues. Germline lookup yields CDR1 SSHAT and CDR2 FNYEAQ (reference sequence). Here the CDR3 reads CASSLSTHTGELFF. CDR3 in DNA: TGTGCTAGCAGCTTAAGTACTCACACCGGGGAGCTGTTTTTT.

This chain links TRBV6-5 with TRBJ1-2, with TRBD1 matching over 10 bases. The CDR3 loop spans 14 amino acids. The V segment lost 8 bases and the J segment 0 bases; nucleotides outside the gene matches: 3. From germline, CDR1 is MNHEY and CDR2 SVGAGI. The chain's CDR3 is CASAGTGANYGYTF. The CDR3 DNA reads TGTGCCAGCGCCGGGACAGGGGCTAACTATGGCTACACCTTC.

The CDR3 coding sequence is TGTGCCTGGGCCCGGGGGACTAGCGGAAATGAGCAGTTCTTC. Its protein product is CAWARGTSGNEQFF. The chain employs TRBV30 and TRBJ2-1; 11 nucleotides line up with TRBD2. The J segment lost 7 bases and the V segment lost 5 bases, leaving 7 bases of the junction unmatched. The CDR3 contains 14 residues. Germline V CDR1 and CDR2: GTSNPN, SVGIG (reference sequence).

The CDR3 spells CASREQGTDTQYF. The CDR3 DNA sequence: TGTGCCAGCAGGGAACAGGGTACAGATACGCAGTATTTT. This sequence joins TRBV27 and TRBJ2-3; TRBD1 is a possible D gene (6 bases). Looked up from germline, CDR1 is MNHEY and CDR2 is SMNVEV (reference sequence). V was cut by 6 bases and J by 3 bases, with 10 bases left in between. The CDR3 sequence is 13 residues long.

The genes are TRBV6-5 and TRBJ1-1, with 8 bases matching TRBD1. CDR3 length: 15 amino acids. CDR1 is MNHEY, CDR2 SVGAGI, per germline. Trimming at V came to 2 bases and at J to 6 bases, leaving 8 bases not matched to a gene. The CDR3 here is CASSYSPGQAAEAFF. The CDR3 DNA reads TGTGCCAGCAGTTACAGTCCGGGACAGGCGGCTGAAGCTTTCTTT.

The V and J genes are TRBV19 and TRBJ2-3, with 12 bases matching TRBD2. V was pared by 4 bases and J by 2 bases, with 4 bases of the junction left unmatched. Germline CDR1 and CDR2: LNHDA and SQIVND (reference sequence). The CDR3 length is 16 residues. CDR3 DNA: TGTGCCAGTAGTACGCTAGCGGGGGGGTTCACAGATACGCAGTATTTT. It encodes CASSTLAGGFTDTQYF.